These T cell receptor beta chains were read from a single sample in a study of T cell changes during pregnancy in multiple sclerosis. The protocol was immunoSEQ multiplex PCR, while the TCRdb copy is restricted to in-frame clones and leaves out a portion. The repertoire includes fewer than 85,000 clones, roughly 92% of them detected once, and around 2% sits in the top ten. The specimen comprised peripheral blood, sampled in the second trimester of pregnancy. Every receptor here comes from a female donor with multiple sclerosis, enrolled in a pregnancy study. Both conserved end residues are part of each CDR3. The order of the fields is CDR3 protein, CDR3 DNA, clone size, J gene, D gene, V gene. A D gene is named only where the DNA matches it firmly. Where a row states a size, it is once, few, many or the class of an expanded clone; other rows omit it.

CDR3 protein: CASINRRDRPFYSYGYTF
CDR3 DNA: TGTGCCAGCATAAATCGACGGGACAGACCATTTTACAGCTATGGCTACACCTTC
clone size: -
J gene: TRBJ1-2
D gene: TRBD1
V gene: TRBV7-8

CDR3 protein: CASRGTSGRKETEQFF
CDR3 DNA: TGTGCCAGTAGGGGGACTAGCGGGAGGAAGGAGACTGAGCAGTTCTTC
clone size: -
J gene: TRBJ2-1
D gene: TRBD2
V gene: TRBV19

CDR3 protein: CSVAGEDTQYF
CDR3 DNA: TGCAGCGTTGCGGGGGAAGATACGCAGTATTTT
clone size: once
J gene: TRBJ2-3
D gene: -
V gene: TRBV29-1

CDR3 protein: CASSKGPTQGAKSPLHF
CDR3 DNA: TGTGCCAGCAGCAAGGGTCCCACCCAGGGGGCTAAATCACCCCTCCACTTT
clone size: -
J gene: TRBJ1-6
D gene: -
V gene: TRBV21-1

CDR3 protein: CAWTEQVFGEQYF
CDR3 DNA: TGTGCCTGGACGGAACAGGTTTTCGGCGAGCAGTACTTC
clone size: -
J gene: TRBJ2-7
D gene: -
V gene: TRBV30

CDR3 protein: CATSPGANYGYTF
CDR3 DNA: TGTGCCACCAGCCCGGGAGCTAACTATGGCTACACCTTC
clone size: -
J gene: TRBJ1-2
D gene: -
V gene: TRBV15

CDR3 protein: CASSPRDSYEMLFF
CDR3 DNA: TGTGCCAGCTCACCAAGGGACAGCTATGAGATGCTGTTTTTT
clone size: once
J gene: TRBJ1-4
D gene: TRBD1
V gene: TRBV18

CDR3 protein: CASTQGQETQYF
CDR3 DNA: TGTGCCAGCACCCAGGGGCAAGAGACCCAGTACTTC
clone size: -
J gene: TRBJ2-5
D gene: -
V gene: TRBV6-6

CDR3 protein: CASSVRAGGYNEQFF
CDR3 DNA: TGTGCCAGCTCAGTCCGAGCGGGAGGCTACAATGAGCAGTTCTTC
clone size: -
J gene: TRBJ2-1
D gene: TRBD2
V gene: TRBV6-4

CDR3 protein: CSVDMLAGGLKIDTQYF
CDR3 DNA: TGCAGCGTTGATATGTTAGCGGGGGGGCTAAAGATAGATACGCAGTATTTT
clone size: -
J gene: TRBJ2-3
D gene: TRBD2
V gene: TRBV29-1

CDR3 protein: CASSSLDSYEQYF
CDR3 DNA: TGCGCCAGCAGCTCGCTGGACAGCTACGAGCAGTACTTC
clone size: once
J gene: TRBJ2-7
D gene: -
V gene: TRBV5-1

CDR3 protein: CASSLAPGINEKLFF
CDR3 DNA: TGTGCCAGCAGCTTAGCGCCAGGGATAAATGAAAAACTGTTTTTT
clone size: -
J gene: TRBJ1-4
D gene: -
V gene: TRBV7-9

CDR3 protein: CASSFDQGRPEAFF
CDR3 DNA: TGTGCCAGCAGCTTCGATCAGGGGCGGCCTGAAGCTTTCTTT
clone size: -
J gene: TRBJ1-1
D gene: -
V gene: TRBV13

CDR3 protein: CASSSSGVPAGSMPQHF
CDR3 DNA: TGTGCCAGCAGCTCCTCCGGAGTCCCGGCCGGCAGTATGCCCCAGCATTTT
clone size: -
J gene: TRBJ1-5
D gene: -
V gene: TRBV5-5

CDR3 protein: CASSLTADNSPLHF
CDR3 DNA: TGTGCCAGCAGTTTAACGGCGGATAATTCACCCCTCCACTTT
clone size: medium-sized
J gene: TRBJ1-6
D gene: -
V gene: TRBV27

CDR3 protein: CASSLYGPYEQYF
CDR3 DNA: TGTGCCAGCAGTTTATATGGCCCCTACGAGCAGTACTTC
clone size: -
J gene: TRBJ2-7
D gene: -
V gene: TRBV28